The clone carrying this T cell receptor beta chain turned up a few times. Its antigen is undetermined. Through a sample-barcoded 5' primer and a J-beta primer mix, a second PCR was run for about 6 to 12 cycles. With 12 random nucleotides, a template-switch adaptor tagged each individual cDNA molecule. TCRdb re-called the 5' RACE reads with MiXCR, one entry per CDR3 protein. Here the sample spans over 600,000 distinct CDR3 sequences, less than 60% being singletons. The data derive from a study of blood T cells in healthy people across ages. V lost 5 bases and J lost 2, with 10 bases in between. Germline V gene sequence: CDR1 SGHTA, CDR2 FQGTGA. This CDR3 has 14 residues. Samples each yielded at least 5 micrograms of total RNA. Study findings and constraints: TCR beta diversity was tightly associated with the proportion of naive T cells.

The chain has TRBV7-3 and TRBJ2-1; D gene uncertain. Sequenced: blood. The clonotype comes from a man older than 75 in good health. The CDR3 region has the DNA TGTGCCAGCAGCACAAGCGTTACCTACAATGAGCAGTTCTTC. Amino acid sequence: CASSTSVTYNEQFF. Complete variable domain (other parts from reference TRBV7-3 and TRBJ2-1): GAGVSQTPSNKVTEKGKYVELRCDPISGHTALYWYRQSLGQGPEFLIYFQGTGAADDSGLPNDRFFAVRPEGSVSTLKIQRTERGDSAVYLCASSTSVTYNEQFFGPGTRLTVL.